These 16 T cell receptor beta chains originate from one sample sequenced in a study of cytomegalovirus exposure and HLA in healthy donors. It was with 60 Vbeta and 13 Jbeta primers that the PCR ran. The assay was immunoSEQ multiplex PCR, and TCRdb's table has in-frame clones only and misses some. The profile shows roughly 170,000 clones, less than 90% of them singletons. The sequencing sample was made of PBMCs. The receptors were sampled from a man aged 50 to 60 in good health and CMV-seronegative.

V is TRBV2 and J is TRBJ1-5; D possibly corresponds to TRBD1 (5 bases). This CDR3 region has 16 residues. Germline V gene lookup returns CDR1 SNHLY and CDR2 FYNNEI. With 6 bases removed from V and 1 base from J, the gap between germline ends came to 16 bases. CDR3 sequence: CASRGRGGGSNQPQHF. The DNA for the CDR3 is TGTGCCAGCAGGGGGAGGGGAGGAGGGAGCAATCAGCCCCAGCATTTT.

This chain joins TRBV28 and TRBJ1-1; 11 nucleotides align to TRBD1. Germline V CDR1 and CDR2: MDHEN, SYDVKM. The CDR3 contains 15 residues. Trimming at V came to 7 bases and at J to 4 bases, leaving 8 bases not matched to a gene. The CDR3 here is CASTSTGTGGTEAFF. In DNA form, the CDR3 reads TGTGCCAGCACCTCCACCGGGACAGGGGGCACTGAAGCTTTCTTT. The full variable domain, completed using reference TRBV28 and TRBJ1-1, is DVKVTQSSRYLVKRTGEKVFLECVQDMDHENMFWYRQDPGLGLRLIYFSYDVKMKEKGDIPEGYSVSREKKERFSLILESASTNQTSMYLCASTSTGTGGTEAFFGQGTRLTVV.

On this clone: Germline is not matched at one junction end, which may reflect a read error. The sample holds other DNA sequences that translate to the same CDR3. V gene TRBV6-1 combines with J gene TRBJ1-2; possibly TRBD1 for D (6 bases). CDR1 is MNHNS, CDR2 SASEGT, per germline. There are 14 residues in the CDR3. In DNA form, the CDR3 reads TGTGCTAGCAGTGAGTCCGGACAGCACTATGGCTACACCTTC. Encoded protein: CASSESGQHYGYTF.

The chain has TRBV6-5 and TRBJ2-7, with 11 bases aligning to TRBD2. V lost 2 bases, J lost 6 bases, and 9 bases stayed unmatched. The germline gives CDR1 MNHEY, CDR2 SVGAGI. This CDR3 spans 16 amino acids. CDR3 in DNA: TGTGCCAGCAGTTACCGGCGACTAGCGGGAAGAGCCGAGCAGTACTTC. It is translated as CASSYRRLAGRAEQYF.

This clone was seen once. J is TRBJ2-7 and V is TRBV30, with TRBD1 matching over 9 bases. This CDR3 is built from 11 residues. With 0 bases clipped from V and 10 bases from J, the junction kept 1 base outside the gene matches. Germline V CDR1 and CDR2: GTSNPN, SVGIG (reference sequence). Here the CDR3 DNA reads TGTGCCTGGAGTGTACAGGGGGCACAGTACTTC. It codes for CAWSVQGAQYF.

This clone was seen a few times. The chain is built from TRBV6-5 and TRBJ1-2; 7 bases are shared with TRBD1. The CDR3 contains 12 residues. Trimming cost V 4 bases and J 7 bases; bases outside gene matches: 3. CDR1 is MNHEY and CDR2 is SVGAGI in the germline V gene. CDR3 nucleotides: TGTGCCAGCAGTTGGACAGGCGGTGGCTACACCTTC. It encodes CASSWTGGGYTF.

CDR3 nucleotides: TGTGCCAGCAGAATAGGGACAGGGCAGACAGATACGCAGTATTTT. As protein: CASRIGTGQTDTQYF. V and J are TRBV7-2 and TRBJ2-3; 9 positions agree with TRBD1. This CDR3 region has 15 residues. The germline V gene encodes CDR1 SGHTA and CDR2 FQGNSA. The V segment lost 6 bases and the J segment 3 bases; nucleotides outside the gene matches: 7.

This clone was detected a few times. This chain connects TRBV7-9 to TRBJ1-1, with no clear D. V was pared by 5 bases and J by 0 bases, with 13 bases between. CDR1 SEHNR and CDR2 FQNEAQ come from the germline V gene (reference sequence). This CDR3 comprises 15 residues. The CDR3 DNA sequence: TGTGCCAGCAGCCCACAATCGAAGATGAACACTGAAGCTTTCTTT. It is translated as CASSPQSKMNTEAFF.

The genes are TRBV4-2 and TRBJ1-1, with D hard to call. The CDR3 length is 14 residues. The germline V gene has CDR1 LGHNA and CDR2 YNFKEQ. V was shortened by 4 bases and J by 0 bases, with 9 bases between the two germline ends. Here the CDR3 reads CASSPSAVNTEAFF. In DNA, the CDR3 is TGTGCCAGCAGCCCCTCGGCGGTGAACACTGAAGCTTTCTTT.

The chain combines TRBV5-5 with TRBJ2-5, with D tentatively TRBD1 (5 bases). Trimming removed 0 bases at V and 4 bases at J, with 10 bases between. Germline CDR1 is SGHKS and CDR2 is YYEKEE (reference sequence). CDR3 length: 14 residues. The CDR3 protein is CASSLGQSLETQYF. In nucleotides, the CDR3 is TGTGCCAGCAGCTTGGGACAGAGCTTAGAGACCCAGTACTTC.

This chain uses TRBV12-2 with TRBJ2-3; the tabulated D call, TRBD2, remains unverified against the DNA. TRBV12-2 is marked as a pseudogene. This CDR3 spans 19 amino acids. The CDR3 reads CASRYRDKGLAGGQNTQYF. CDR3 nucleotide sequence: TGTGCAAGTCGCTACAGGGACAAGGGACTAGCGGGAGGGCAAAATACGCAGTATTTT.

The V and J genes are TRBV7-2 and TRBJ2-3; 8 bases align to TRBD2. Looked up from germline, CDR1 is SGHTA and CDR2 is FQGNSA. The CDR3 has 18 residues. Unmatched junction bases numbered 9, after V lost 1 base and J lost 0 bases. The CDR3 DNA sequence: TGTGCCAGCAGCTTAGGATCCGCGGGGGGCACTAGCACAGATACGCAGTATTTT. It translates to CASSLGSAGGTSTDTQYF.

J is TRBJ2-1 and V is TRBV28; 11 bases are a match to TRBD2. The germline CDR1 and CDR2 sequences are MDHEN and SYDVKM. With V trimmed by 2 bases and J by 7 bases, 7 bases remained unmatched. The CDR3 covers 16 residues. CDR3 sequence: CASSLATSGRTNEQFF. As DNA, the CDR3 is TGTGCCAGCAGTTTAGCCACTAGCGGGAGAACTAATGAGCAGTTCTTC.

The rearrangement links TRBV5-6 to TRBJ2-5; TRBD2 matches at 9 bases. The CDR3 covers 17 residues. The germline V gene encodes CDR1 SGHDT and CDR2 YYEEEE. J lost 4 bases, V lost 0 bases, and 10 bases had no gene match. The CDR3 is CASSLGGGGARSETQYF. For the CDR3, the DNA is TGTGCCAGCAGCTTGGGAGGCGGGGGGGCCCGGTCAGAGACCCAGTACTTC.

The gene calls are TRBV19 and TRBJ1-2; D is unclear. Germline CDR1 LNHDA, CDR2 SQIVND (reference sequence). The CDR3 totals 15 residues. Trimming took 6 bases from V and 4 from J, leaving 18 bases between them. The CDR3 here is CASREGFTTGYGYTF. In nucleotides, the CDR3 is TGTGCCAGTAGGGAAGGATTTACTACGGGCTATGGCTACACCTTC.

Of note for this clone: At one boundary the junction diverges from the germline segment, which might be a read error. The chain combines TRBV5-1 with TRBJ2-3; weak D call: TRBD1 (5 bases). This CDR3 has 13 residues. The germline V gene has CDR1 SGHRS and CDR2 YFSETQ. CDR3 sequence (DNA): TGCGCCAGCGGACACAGGAGCACAGGTACGCAGTATTTT. Translating it yields CASGHRSTGTQYF. The full variable domain, rest sourced from reference TRBV5-1 and TRBJ2-3, is KAGVTQTPRYLIKTRGQQVTLSCSPISGHRSVSWYQQTPGQGLQFLFEYFSETQRNKGNFPGRFSGRQFSNSRSEMNVSTLELGDSALYLCASGHRSTGTQYFGPGTRLTVL.